These 13 T cell receptor beta chains were all obtained from the same sample, sequenced in a study of blood T cell repertoires in COVID-19. TCRdb's copy holds only in-frame clones and misses some; the assay was immunoSEQ multiplex PCR. Of approximately 250,000 clones listed, roughly 81% are singletons. The sequenced sample consisted of peripheral blood. Every receptor here comes from a man between 45 and 60 years old with acute or convalescent COVID-19.

The V and J genes are TRBV5-1 and TRBJ2-2; D is perhaps TRBD2 (5 bases). This CDR3 region has 14 residues. Germline CDR1 SGHRS, CDR2 YFSETQ. V was shortened by 4 bases and J by 5 bases, with 12 bases between the two germline ends. CDR3 in amino acids: CASSGKRTTGELFF. CDR3 in DNA: TGCGCCAGCAGCGGAAAGCGGACTACCGGGGAGCTGTTTTTT. Drawing the rest from reference TRBV5-1 and TRBJ2-2, the complete variable domain is KAGVTQTPRYLIKTRGQQVTLSCSPISGHRSVSWYQQTPGQGLQFLFEYFSETQRNKGNFPGRFSGRQFSNSRSEMNVSTLELGDSALYLCASSGKRTTGELFFGEGSRLTVL.

In its sample, this clone was seen a few times. This sequence joins TRBV6-5 and TRBJ1-2; TRBD1 is a possible D gene (5 bases). The CDR3 consists of 14 residues. Germline CDR1 and CDR2: MNHEY and SVGAGI. Deletions cut 5 bases from V and 4 bases from J, with 14 bases between. CDR3 region: CASSLRVVGYGYTF. The CDR3 region has the DNA TGTGCCAGCAGTCTCAGGGTGGTGGGCTATGGCTACACCTTC.

The chain has TRBV30 and TRBJ1-6, with 7 bases identical to TRBD1. Trimming cost V 6 bases and J 7 bases; bases outside gene matches: 12. Looked up from germline, CDR1 is GTSNPN and CDR2 is SVGIG (reference sequence). The CDR3 runs to 15 residues. As DNA, the CDR3 is TGTGCCTGCCTAACCCGGACAGGTCGCAATTCACCCCTCCACTTT. As protein: CACLTRTGRNSPLHF.

V usage is TRBV19 and J usage is TRBJ1-5; maybe TRBD1 (6 bases). Germline V gene data show CDR1 as LNHDA and CDR2 as SQIVND (reference sequence). The V gene lost 4 bases and the J gene lost 9 bases, with 19 bases spanning the gap. The CDR3 has 15 residues. The CDR3 DNA follows: TGTGCCAGTAGTAGGAGGGGGGGAGATAGTGGGCCCCAGCATTTT. Amino acid sequence: CASSRRGGDSGPQHF.

V is TRBV7-3 and J is TRBJ2-1; 7 positions agree with TRBD2. The CDR3 sequence is 18 residues long. The germline CDR1 and CDR2 sequences are SGHTA and FQGTGA. The junction had 9 bases not matched to a gene; V was cut back by 1 base and J by 0 bases. CDR3 sequence (DNA): TGTGCCAGCAGCTTAATGGCTAGCGGAATATTCTCCTACAATGAGCAGTTCTTC. Protein product: CASSLMASGIFSYNEQFF. The full variable domain, completed using reference TRBV7-3 and TRBJ2-1, is GAGVSQTPSNKVTEKGKYVELRCDPISGHTALYWYRQSLGQGPEFLIYFQGTGAADDSGLPNDRFFAVRPEGSVSTLKIQRTERGDSAVYLCASSLMASGIFSYNEQFFGPGTRLTVL.

The chain couples TRBV13 to TRBJ1-1, with D perhaps TRBD1 (5 bases). The V end lost 2 bases, the J end lost 11 bases, and 12 bases lay between the germline ends. This CDR3 is built from 12 residues. Germline CDR1 reads PRHDT; CDR2 reads FYEKMQ (reference sequence). CDR3 in DNA: TGTGCCAGCAGCTTACAAGGGGTTGAGGCTTTCTTT. Translation: CASSLQGVEAFF.

This chain links TRBV5-1 with TRBJ1-4; D not certain. V was clipped by 0 bases and J by 2 bases, with 14 bases between them. This CDR3 is built from 17 residues. From germline, CDR1 is SGHRS and CDR2 YFSETQ. CDR3 nucleotides: TGCGCCAGCAGCTTGGGCCCAAGGAGTCGGACTAATGAAAAACTGTTTTTT. Protein product: CASSLGPRSRTNEKLFF.

This clone turned up a few times. The V and J genes are TRBV7-8 and TRBJ2-7, with 7 bases lining up with TRBD2. The V gene's germline CDR1 is SGHVS and CDR2 FQNEAQ. V was clipped by 2 bases and J by 3 bases; unmatched bases: 7. The length of the CDR3 is 15 residues. In DNA, the CDR3 is TGTGCCAGCAGCTTAACGGGAGGCTCTCACTACGAGCAGTACTTC. Its protein is CASSLTGGSHYEQYF.

The CDR3: CASSPSGGQNTEAFF. The CDR3 nucleotides are TGTGCCAGCAGCCCGAGCGGGGGCCAGAACACTGAAGCTTTCTTT. This chain joins TRBV3-1 (or the pseudogene TRBV3-2) and TRBJ1-1; D possibly corresponds to TRBD1 (6 bases). Germline V gene sequence: CDR1 LGHDT, CDR2 YNNKEL (reference sequence). Trimming stripped 4 bases from V and 1 base from J, with 13 bases between. The CDR3 spans 15 residues.

This clone came up many times. The same CDR3 arises from other DNA sequences in this sample as well. The rearrangement links TRBV20-1 to TRBJ2-7, with D possibly TRBD1 on 5 matching bases. This CDR3 contains 11 residues. From germline, CDR1 is DFQATT and CDR2 SNEGSKA (reference sequence). V was shortened by 6 bases and J by 2 bases, with 8 bases between the two germline ends. The CDR3 protein is CSALTAYEQYF. In DNA form, the CDR3 reads TGCAGTGCCCTGACAGCCTACGAGCAGTACTTC.

This chain joins TRBV5-1 and TRBJ1-5, with TRBD1 identical over 10 bases. Germline V CDR1 and CDR2: SGHRS, YFSETQ. J gave up 2 bases and V 2 bases, and 4 bases lay outside the gene matches. The CDR3 length is 16 residues. The CDR3 DNA reads as TGCGCCAGCAGCTTCGGGACAGGGGCAGGCAATCAGCCCCAGCATTTT. The encoded protein is CASSFGTGAGNQPQHF.

The chain recombines TRBV6-2 or TRBV6-3 with TRBJ2-1; TRBD2 matches at 9 bases. V shed 5 bases, J shed 4 bases, and the junction held 3 bases outside the gene matches. CDR1 is MNHEY, CDR2 SVGEGT, per germline. The CDR3 is 14 amino acids. The CDR3 DNA sequence: TGTGCCAGCAGTATTAGCGGGAGTTACAATGAGCAGTTCTTC. Its translation: CASSISGSYNEQFF.

The V and J genes are TRBV7-8 and TRBJ1-5; 7 positions match TRBD1. V lost 5 bases to trimming and J lost 0 bases; unmatched junction nucleotides: 10. CDR3 length equals 17 residues. CDR1 is SGHVS and CDR2 is FQNEAQ in the germline V gene. CDR3 residues: CASSLRTGEYSNQPQHF. Written as DNA, the CDR3 is TGTGCCAGCAGCCTCCGTACAGGGGAGTATAGCAATCAGCCCCAGCATTTT. The full variable domain, its missing parts supplied by reference TRBV7-8 and TRBJ1-5, is GAGVSQSPRYKVAKRGQDVALRCDPISGHVSLFWYQQALGQGPEFLTYFQNEAQLDKSGLPSDRFFAERPEGSVSTLKIQRTQQEDSAVYLCASSLRTGEYSNQPQHFGDGTRLSIL.